This T cell receptor beta chain was sequenced in a study of vaccination effects on CD4 cells after COVID-19 (dated by TCRdb to the early 2020s). Regarding the research as a whole: Two doses of either the BNT162b2 or the mRNA-1273 mRNA SARS-CoV-2 vaccine were administered to participants. Pre-vaccine samples from two convalescent patients were drawn 16 days and one week before the first dose, 142 and 148 days after COVID-19 diagnosis. In both COVID-19 convalescent patients and infection-naive vaccine recipients, the study compared SARS-CoV-2 spike-specific CD4+ TCR repertoires from before mRNA vaccination with those from after it. Altogether, some 10 COVID-19 convalescent patients and several SARS-CoV-2-naive healthy vaccine recipients made up the full study. Cultures from other donors in the study were sequenced using the Oncomine TCR Beta short-read assay on an Illumina iSeq 100. Results the study describes overall, beyond this receptor: Clones induced by infection and clones induced by vaccination both contracted markedly at late timepoints after vaccination, which fits with T cell responses waning over time. For convalescent patients, new clones induced by the vaccine made up most of the post-vaccine spike-reactive repertoire, and these new clones were largely distinct from the clones induced by infection. Only a small number of convalescent patients were included, and no early post-infection timepoints were available, which limited the study.

In the ViraFEST assay, PBMC were stimulated with viral peptide pools, and TCR sequencing was then used to find antigen-specific CD4+ T cell clonotypes based on their expansion. After more than 9 days of culture, CD4+ T cells were isolated with the EasySep CD4+ T cell isolation kit. PCR-confirmed SARS-CoV-2 infection had occurred in convalescent patients between March and December 2020, before the Alpha, Beta and Delta variants emerged in the United States. Each well held fewer than 2.5 million PBMC cultured in IMDM containing roughly 4.9% human AB serum, roughly 9.6 IU/ml IL-2 and gentamicin, along with about 10 ug/ml peptides. Half of the culture medium was replaced with fresh IL-2-containing medium on days 3 and 7. Unless noted otherwise, every peptide stimulation condition was cultured in triplicate wells. Using Ficoll-Paque Plus gradient centrifugation, PBMC were separated from whole blood and then either used fresh or cryopreserved at -140C. The spike proteins of SARS-CoV-2 and of the common cold coronaviruses HCoV-NL63, HCoV-OC43 and HCoV-229E were spanned by overlapping peptide pools. Genomic DNA was extracted from cultured CD4+ T cells with the QIAamp micro DNA kit.

This clone was detected a few times. The antigen this receptor binds is unknown. Per-base quality was not reported, and no clone a single base away is much larger than it. The CDR3 contains 15 residues, cysteine and phenylalanine counted. Only the CDR3 region is kept as DNA, spanning 45 bases read in frame from base 1. From the germline V gene, CDR1 is LGHNA and CDR2 is YNFKEQ. V sheds 3 bases and J sheds 4 bases, leaving 16 bases between their ends. Libraries were made using the immunoSEQ multiplex PCR assay. DNA from the cultured, isolated CD4+ T cells was subjected to TCR beta CDR3 sequencing. On the study's bioinformatics: Non-productive TCR sequences were removed, reads were trimmed to the CDR3 region, and CDR3s of at least 7 amino acids were retained. The MANAFEST web app was used to identify antigen-specific clonotypes by comparing expansion in peptide wells with expansion in reference cultures. To be called positive, a clone needed expansion at FDR<0.05 compared with the reference and with all other wells, an odds ratio greater than 5, and a frequency greater than 0.1% in two replicate wells. A clonotype was defined as cross-reactive if the clonotype was significantly expanded both in SARS-CoV-2 spike wells and in at least one common cold coronavirus spike condition. CDR3 similarity was assessed by Levenshtein distance with the stringdist R package, and unrooted trees were built with ape in R 3.6.1. TCRdb mirrors the immuneACCESS table, restricted to in-frame sequences. Some clones are absent from its copies; in checked studies, under half trace to an unresolved V gene, and the reason for the others is unknown. D and trimming come from the DNA, and the V and J calls and clone size come from that table. A total of approximately 26,000 clones appear in this sample, 65% to 85% of them only once. The top ten constitute over 15% of the sample.

Recombination linked TRBV4-2 to TRBJ2-7, with TRBD2 tentatively as D gene (5 bases match). The TCR comes from a human donor who had a prior SARS-CoV-2 infection. The source material was CD4+ T cells from PBMCs cultured with HCoV-NL63 spike peptides, sampled before COVID-19 vaccination. The cell subset or site label, as the study defines it: HCoV-NL63 spike overlapping peptide pool stimulation. The nucleotide sequence is given as TGTGCCAGCAGCCAGCCCGGTGGAGGAGGTTACGAGCAGTACTTC. Translated, it reads CASSQPGGGGYEQYF.